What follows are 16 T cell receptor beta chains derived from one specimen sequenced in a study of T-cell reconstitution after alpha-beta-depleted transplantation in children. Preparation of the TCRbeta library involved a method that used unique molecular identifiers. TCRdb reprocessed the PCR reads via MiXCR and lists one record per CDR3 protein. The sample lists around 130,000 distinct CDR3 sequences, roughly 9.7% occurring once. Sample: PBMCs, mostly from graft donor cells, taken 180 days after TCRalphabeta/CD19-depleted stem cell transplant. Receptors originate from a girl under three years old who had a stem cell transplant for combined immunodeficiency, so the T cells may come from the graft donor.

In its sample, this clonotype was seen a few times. The CDR3 reads CASSYPGQGTTDTQYF. The CDR3, as DNA: TGTGCCAGCAGCTATCCGGGACAGGGTACCACAGATACGCAGTATTTT. This chain uses TRBV7-8 with TRBJ2-3, with 9 bases matching TRBD1. This CDR3 has 16 residues. Germline V gives CDR1 SGHVS, CDR2 FQNEAQ. V lost 4 bases, J lost 2 bases, and 7 bases stayed unmatched.

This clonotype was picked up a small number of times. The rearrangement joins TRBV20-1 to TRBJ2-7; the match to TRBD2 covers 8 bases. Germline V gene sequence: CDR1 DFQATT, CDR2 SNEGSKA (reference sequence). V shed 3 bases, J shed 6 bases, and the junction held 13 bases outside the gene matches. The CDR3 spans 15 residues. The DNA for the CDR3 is TGCAGTGCTAGTTATTCGGGACTAGGGTTTGGCGAGCAGTACTTC. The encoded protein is CSASYSGLGFGEQYF.

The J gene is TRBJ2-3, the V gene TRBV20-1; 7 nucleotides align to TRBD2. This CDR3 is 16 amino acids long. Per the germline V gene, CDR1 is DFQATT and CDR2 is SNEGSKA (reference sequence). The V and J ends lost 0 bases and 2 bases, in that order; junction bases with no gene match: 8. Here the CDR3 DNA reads TGCAGTGCTAGAGATGGGCAGCGGGGCTTCACAGATACGCAGTATTTT. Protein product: CSARDGQRGFTDTQYF.

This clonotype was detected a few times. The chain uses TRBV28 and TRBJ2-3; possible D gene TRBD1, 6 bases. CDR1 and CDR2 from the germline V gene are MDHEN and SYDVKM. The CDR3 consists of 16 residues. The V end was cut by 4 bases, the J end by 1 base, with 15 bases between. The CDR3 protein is CASSSLQGPGTDTQYF. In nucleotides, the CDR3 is TGTGCCAGCAGTTCCCTACAGGGACCCGGCACAGATACGCAGTATTTT.

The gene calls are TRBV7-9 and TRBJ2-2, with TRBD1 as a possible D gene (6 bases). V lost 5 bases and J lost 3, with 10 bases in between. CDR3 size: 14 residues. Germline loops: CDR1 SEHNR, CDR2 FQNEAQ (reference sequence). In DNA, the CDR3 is TGTGCCAGCAGCAGTAAGGGGGACACCGGGGAGCTGTTTTTT. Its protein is CASSSKGDTGELFF. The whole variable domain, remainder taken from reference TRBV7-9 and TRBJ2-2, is DTGVSQNPRHKITKRGQNVTFRCDPISEHNRLYWYRQTLGQGPEFLTYFQNEAQLEKSRLLSDRFSAERPKGSFSTLEIQRTEQGDSAMYLCASSSKGDTGELFFGEGSRLTVL.

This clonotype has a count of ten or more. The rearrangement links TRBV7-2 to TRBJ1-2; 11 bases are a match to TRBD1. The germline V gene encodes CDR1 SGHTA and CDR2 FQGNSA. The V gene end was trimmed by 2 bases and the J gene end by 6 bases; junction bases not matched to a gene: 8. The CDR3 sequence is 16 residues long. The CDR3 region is CASSLWDRGWRNGYTF. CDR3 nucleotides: TGTGCCAGCAGCTTATGGGACAGGGGGTGGAGGAATGGCTACACCTTC.

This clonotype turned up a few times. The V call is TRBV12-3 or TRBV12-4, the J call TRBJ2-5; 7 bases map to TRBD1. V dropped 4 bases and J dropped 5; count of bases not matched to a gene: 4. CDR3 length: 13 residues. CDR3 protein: CASSSTGRETQYF. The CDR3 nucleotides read TGTGCCAGCAGTTCGACAGGGCGTGAGACCCAGTACTTC.

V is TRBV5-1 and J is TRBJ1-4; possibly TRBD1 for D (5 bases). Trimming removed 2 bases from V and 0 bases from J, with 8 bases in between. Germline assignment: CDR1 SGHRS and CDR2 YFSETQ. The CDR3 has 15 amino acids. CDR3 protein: CASSFGRATNEKLFF. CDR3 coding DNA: TGCGCCAGCAGCTTCGGCAGGGCAACTAATGAAAAACTGTTTTTT.

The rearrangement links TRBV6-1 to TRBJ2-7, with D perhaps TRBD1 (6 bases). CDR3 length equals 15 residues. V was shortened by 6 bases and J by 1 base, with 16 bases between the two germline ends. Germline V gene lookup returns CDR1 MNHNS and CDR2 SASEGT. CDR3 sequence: CASRGYGTWSYEQYF. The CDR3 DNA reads TGTGCCAGCAGGGGTTACGGGACATGGTCCTACGAGCAGTACTTC.

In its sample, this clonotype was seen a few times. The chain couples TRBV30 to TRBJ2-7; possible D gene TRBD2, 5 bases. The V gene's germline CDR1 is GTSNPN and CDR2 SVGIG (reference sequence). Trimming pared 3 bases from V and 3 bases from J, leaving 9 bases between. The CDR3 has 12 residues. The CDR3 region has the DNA TGTGCCTGGAGCCCCAGCGGCTACGAGCAGTACTTC. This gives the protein CAWSPSGYEQYF.

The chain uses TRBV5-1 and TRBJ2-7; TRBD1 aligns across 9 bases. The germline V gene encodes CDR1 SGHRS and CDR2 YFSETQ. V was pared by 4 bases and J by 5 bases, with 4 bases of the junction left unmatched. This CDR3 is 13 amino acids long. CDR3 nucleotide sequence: TGCGCCAGCAGCCCGGGACAGGGCCACGAGCAGTACTTC. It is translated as CASSPGQGHEQYF.

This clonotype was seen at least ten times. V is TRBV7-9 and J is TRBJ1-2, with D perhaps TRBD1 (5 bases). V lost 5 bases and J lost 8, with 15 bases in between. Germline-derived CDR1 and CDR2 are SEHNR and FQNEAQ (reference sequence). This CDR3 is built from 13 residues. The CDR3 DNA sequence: TGTGCCAGCAGCCGGGGAACAGGAGGCGGCTACACCTTC. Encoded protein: CASSRGTGGGYTF.

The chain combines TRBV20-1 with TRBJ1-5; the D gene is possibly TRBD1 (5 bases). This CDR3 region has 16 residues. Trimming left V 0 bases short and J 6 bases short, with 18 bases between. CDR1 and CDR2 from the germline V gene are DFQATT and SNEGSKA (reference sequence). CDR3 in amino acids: CSARDRGMGQGQPQHF. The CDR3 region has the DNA TGCAGTGCTAGAGATCGCGGCATGGGGCAGGGTCAGCCCCAGCATTTT.

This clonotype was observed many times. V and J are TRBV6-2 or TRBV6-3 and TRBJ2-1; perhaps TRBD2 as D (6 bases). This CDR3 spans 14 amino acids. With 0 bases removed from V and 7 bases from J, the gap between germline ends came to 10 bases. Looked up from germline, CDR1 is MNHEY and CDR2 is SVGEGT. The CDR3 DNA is TGTGCCAGCAGTTACTCGACCGGGGGAAATGAGCAGTTCTTC. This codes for CASSYSTGGNEQFF.

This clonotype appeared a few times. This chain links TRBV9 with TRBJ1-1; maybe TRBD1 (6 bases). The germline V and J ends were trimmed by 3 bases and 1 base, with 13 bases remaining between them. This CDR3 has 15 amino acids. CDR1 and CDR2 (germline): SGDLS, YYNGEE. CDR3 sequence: CASSATGSGNTEAFF. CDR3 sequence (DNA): TGTGCCAGCAGCGCTACAGGGTCCGGGAACACTGAAGCTTTCTTT.

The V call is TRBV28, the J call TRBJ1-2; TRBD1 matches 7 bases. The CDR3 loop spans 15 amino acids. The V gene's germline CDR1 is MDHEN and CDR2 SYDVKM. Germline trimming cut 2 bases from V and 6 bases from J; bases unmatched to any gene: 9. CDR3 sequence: CASSLIGRGGHGYTF. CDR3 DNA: TGTGCCAGCAGTTTAATAGGCAGGGGGGGCCATGGCTACACCTTC.